Presented here are 30 T cell receptor beta chains from one specimen sequenced in a study of OX40 agonist ivuxolimab in advanced cancers. TCRdb keeps only in-frame clones here, not all; method: immunoSEQ multiplex PCR. This sample has tens of thousands of clones, with around 85% found just once. The source was CD4+ or CD8+ T cells sorted from blood, collected in a trial of the OX40 agonist ivuxolimab. Receptors were obtained from an adult with an advanced solid tumor such as melanoma, head and neck, liver or kidney cancer.

CDR3 nucleotides: TGTGCCAGCAGCGCCCGGGACAGGGTAACTGGCTACACCTTC. This sequence encodes CASSARDRVTGYTF. The chain couples TRBV9 to TRBJ1-2; TRBD1 matches at 9 bases. This CDR3 has 14 residues. The germline V gene has CDR1 SGDLS and CDR2 YYNGEE. V lost 3 bases to trimming and J lost 7 bases; unmatched junction nucleotides: 7.

The gene calls are TRBV9 and TRBJ1-1; tentatively, D is TRBD1 (5 bases). V lost 4 bases and J lost 0, with 16 bases in between. Germline lookup yields CDR1 SGDLS and CDR2 YYNGEE. The CDR3 extends over 16 amino acids. This CDR3 is CASSLTPTDMNTEAFF. The CDR3 nucleotides read TGTGCCAGCAGCCTCACCCCGACAGACATGAACACTGAAGCTTTCTTT.

The sample holds a few counts of this clone. This sequence joins TRBV5-1 and TRBJ2-1, with TRBD1 identical over 11 bases. In germline, CDR1 is SGHRS, CDR2 YFSETQ. This CDR3 region has 15 residues. The junction had 0 bases not matched to a gene; V was cut back by 0 bases and J by 4 bases. Here the CDR3 DNA reads TGCGCCAGCAGCTTGGGGGACAGGGGGTACAATGAGCAGTTCTTC. It is translated as CASSLGDRGYNEQFF. Full variable domain (outside the CDR3, taken from reference TRBV5-1 and TRBJ2-1): KAGVTQTPRYLIKTRGQQVTLSCSPISGHRSVSWYQQTPGQGLQFLFEYFSETQRNKGNFPGRFSGRQFSNSRSEMNVSTLELGDSALYLCASSLGDRGYNEQFFGPGTRLTVL.

The rearrangement joins TRBV7-3 to TRBJ2-7, with 8 bases that match TRBD2. Germline CDR1 reads SGHTA; CDR2 reads FQGTGA. The CDR3 extends over 14 amino acids. J lost 1 base, V lost 5 bases, and 4 bases had no gene match. The CDR3 DNA reads as TGTGCCAGCAGCCCAACGGGAGGGTCCTACGAGCAGTACTTC. This translates into CASSPTGGSYEQYF.

V and J are TRBV9 and TRBJ1-1; 10 bases are a match to TRBD1. Germline loops: CDR1 SGDLS, CDR2 YYNGEE. Trimming took 3 bases from V and 11 from J; bases not matched to a gene: 16. The CDR3 covers 16 residues. The DNA for the CDR3 is TGTGCCAGCAGCGGAGAAAACGAGGGACAGGGGCCTGGTGCTTTCTTT. This translates into CASSGENEGQGPGAFF.

This clone was detected only once. This sequence joins TRBV19 and TRBJ2-3; TRBD2 is a possible D gene (6 bases). The CDR3 has 16 residues. V shed 6 bases and J shed 4 bases, with 20 bases lying between them. Germline V CDR1 and CDR2: LNHDA, SQIVND (reference sequence). The CDR3 DNA follows: TGTGCCAGTAGGGGAGGACTAACCTCACTCCCAGATACGCAGTATTTT. It specifies CASRGGLTSLPDTQYF.

This chain joins TRBV6-6 and TRBJ1-1; D possibly corresponds to TRBD1 (5 bases). Germline V gene sequence: CDR1 MNHNY, CDR2 SVGAGI (reference sequence). Trimming took 5 bases from V and 2 from J, leaving 15 bases between them. CDR3 size: 15 residues. CDR3 protein: CASSIPGAPNTEAFF. The CDR3 DNA reads TGTGCCAGCAGTATTCCCGGGGCGCCTAACACTGAAGCTTTCTTT.

The chain uses TRBV29-1 and TRBJ2-5, with a possible D match to TRBD2 (6 bases). The germline V and J ends were trimmed by 1 base and 4 bases, with 13 bases remaining between them. The length of the CDR3 is 14 residues. Germline values: CDR1 SQVTM, CDR2 ANQGSEA. CDR3 coding DNA: TGCAGCGTTGAAGGTGACACCGGGGGAGAGACCCAGTACTTC. It codes for CSVEGDTGGETQYF.

The V and J genes are TRBV7-2 and TRBJ2-5, with 7 bases lining up with TRBD1. Germline assignment: CDR1 SGHTA and CDR2 FQGNSA. There are 15 residues in the CDR3. Trimming at V came to 4 bases and at J to 2 bases, leaving 7 bases not matched to a gene. CDR3 amino acids: CASSYRQGVQETQYF. DNA for the CDR3: TGTGCCAGCAGCTACCGACAGGGTGTTCAAGAGACCCAGTACTTC.

The chain couples TRBV6-4 to TRBJ2-3, with TRBD2 identical over 7 bases. CDR1 is MRHNA, CDR2 SNTAGT, per germline. The CDR3 contains 18 residues. V was pared by 1 base and J by 8 bases, with 18 bases of the junction left unmatched. DNA for the CDR3: TGTGCCAGCAGTGACTGGGAGGGTTCTACTCTGACAGATGGTACGCAGTATTTT. This translates into CASSDWEGSTLTDGTQYF.

This rearrangement joins TRBV28 to TRBJ1-1; 7 bases are a match to TRBD1. V lost 3 bases to trimming and J lost 4 bases; unmatched junction nucleotides: 5. The CDR3 totals 14 residues. From germline, CDR1 is MDHEN and CDR2 SYDVKM. This CDR3 is CASSFFQGVTEAFF. In DNA form, the CDR3 reads TGTGCCAGCAGTTTCTTTCAGGGGGTCACTGAAGCTTTCTTT. Drawing the rest from reference TRBV28 and TRBJ1-1, the complete variable domain is DVKVTQSSRYLVKRTGEKVFLECVQDMDHENMFWYRQDPGLGLRLIYFSYDVKMKEKGDIPEGYSVSREKKERFSLILESASTNQTSMYLCASSFFQGVTEAFFGQGTRLTVV.

The chain is built from TRBV18 and TRBJ2-3; 9 bases are shared with TRBD2. The CDR3 has 15 residues. Looked up from germline, CDR1 is KGHSH and CDR2 is LQKENI. V lost 2 bases, J lost 4 bases, and 4 bases stayed unmatched. CDR3 residues: CASSPSGGPADTQYF. In DNA, the CDR3 is TGTGCCAGCTCACCAAGCGGGGGGCCAGCAGATACGCAGTATTTT. Supplemented by reference TRBV18 and TRBJ2-3, the full variable domain reads NAGVMQNPRHLVRRRGQEARLRCSPMKGHSHVYWYRQLPEEGLKFMVYLQKENIIDESGMPKERFSAEFPKEGPSILRIQQVVRGDSAAYFCASSPSGGPADTQYFGPGTRLTVL.

The rearrangement links TRBV28 to TRBJ1-5; D call uncertain. The CDR3 spans 16 residues. V was pared by 3 bases and J by 0 bases, with 12 bases between. CDR1 is MDHEN and CDR2 is SYDVKM in the germline V gene. In DNA, the CDR3 is TGTGCCAGCAGTTTGCGGCGGATAGATAGCAATCAGCCCCAGCATTTT. Protein sequence: CASSLRRIDSNQPQHF.

This clone has a single count. The CDR3 DNA reads TGTGCCAGCTCACCGGTAGGGGGCTCGTCGGGAAACACCATATATTTT. This gives the protein CASSPVGGSSGNTIYF. The chain joins TRBV18 to TRBJ1-3; 7 bases map to TRBD1. Germline lookup yields CDR1 KGHSH and CDR2 LQKENI. The CDR3 has 16 residues. Trimming cost V 3 bases and J 4 bases; bases outside gene matches: 9.

This chain joins TRBV2 and TRBJ1-1; D is possibly TRBD1 (5 bases). Germline-derived CDR1 and CDR2 are SNHLY and FYNNEI. The CDR3 has 15 residues. V dropped 0 bases and J dropped 5 bases, with 13 bases sitting between them. The CDR3 spells CASSEARQGRTEAFF. CDR3 bases: TGTGCCAGCAGTGAAGCGAGGCAGGGCCGAACTGAAGCTTTCTTT.

The V gene is TRBV27, the J gene TRBJ1-2; D ambiguous. The CDR3 runs 16 residues. V shed 3 bases and J shed 7 bases, with 21 bases lying between them. CDR1 MNHEY and CDR2 SMNVEV come from the germline V gene (reference sequence). CDR3 nucleotide sequence: TGTGCCAGCAGTTTTGGCGGAGGCCGCTTGGGTGGTGGCTACACCTTC. It is translated as CASSFGGGRLGGGYTF.

The chain links TRBV5-4 to TRBJ2-3; unclear D gene. Per germline, CDR1 SGHNT and CDR2 YYREEE (reference sequence). The CDR3 totals 12 residues. Trimming removed 2 bases at V and 3 bases at J, with 4 bases between. CDR3 sequence reads: CASSFRTDTQYF. For the CDR3, the DNA is TGTGCCAGCAGCTTCAGAACAGATACGCAGTATTTT.

The rearrangement links TRBV11-2 to TRBJ2-5; D gene unclear. V was trimmed by 4 bases and J by 5 bases, leaving 17 bases between them. Germline V gene lookup returns CDR1 SGHAT and CDR2 FQNNGV. The CDR3 is made up of 15 amino acids. CDR3 sequence reads: CASSSLRSRSETQYF. CDR3 nucleotide sequence: TGTGCCAGCAGCTCCCTCCGGTCCCGGAGCGAGACCCAGTACTTC.

V is TRBV6-1 and J is TRBJ1-4, with 7 bases identical to TRBD1. Unmatched junction bases numbered 11, after V lost 10 bases and J lost 3 bases. Per germline, CDR1 MNHNS and CDR2 SASEGT. This CDR3 is built from 15 residues. The CDR3 DNA sequence: TGTGCCACGAAACAGGGGTTTTTGTCTAATGAAAAACTGTTTTTT. As protein: CATKQGFLSNEKLFF.

The rearrangement links TRBV5-4 to TRBJ2-3; 7 positions agree with TRBD2. CDR3 length: 16 amino acids. J gave up 0 bases and V 2 bases, and 6 bases lay outside the gene matches. From germline, CDR1 is SGHNT and CDR2 YYREEE (reference sequence). CDR3 sequence: CASSLFSGGSTDTQYF. The CDR3 DNA follows: TGTGCCAGCAGCTTATTCTCCGGGGGGAGCACAGATACGCAGTATTTT.

The rearrangement links TRBV18 to TRBJ2-7; tentatively, D is TRBD2 (6 bases). Germline-derived CDR1 and CDR2 are KGHSH and LQKENI. Trimming stripped 6 bases from V and 6 bases from J, with 12 bases between. The CDR3 is 12 amino acids. The CDR3 sequence is CASSSRGGEQYF. Written as DNA, the CDR3 is TGTGCCAGCTCGTCTAGGGGAGGCGAGCAGTACTTC.

This clone was seen a handful of times. The chain uses TRBV5-4 and TRBJ1-2, with D unresolved. This CDR3 is 13 amino acids long. V was pared by 2 bases and J by 3 bases, with 8 bases between. Per germline, CDR1 SGHNT and CDR2 YYREEE (reference sequence). CDR3: CASSFPEHYGYTF. CDR3 bases: TGTGCCAGCAGCTTTCCGGAACACTATGGCTACACCTTC.

The rearrangement uses TRBV4-1 and TRBJ2-1, with D possibly matching TRBD2 (5 bases). This CDR3 has 19 residues. Germline-derived CDR1 and CDR2 are MGHRA and YSYEKL. The V end was cut by 5 bases, the J end by 0 bases, with 23 bases between. The CDR3 spells CASSTESPVLVPSYNEQFF. For the CDR3, the DNA is TGCGCCAGCAGCACCGAATCCCCCGTACTAGTCCCCTCCTACAATGAGCAGTTCTTC.

The chain joins TRBV2 to TRBJ1-4, with D uncertain. This CDR3 is 13 amino acids long. Germline V gives CDR1 SNHLY, CDR2 FYNNEI. V was trimmed by 8 bases and J by 3 bases, leaving 10 bases between them. The CDR3 region has the DNA TGTGCCAGCGGGGAGTTGGCTAATGAAAAACTGTTTTTT. Amino acid sequence: CASGELANEKLFF.

The V gene is TRBV28, the J gene TRBJ1-5; TRBD1 agrees at 10 bases. The CDR3 extends over 16 amino acids. After removal of 5 bases from V and 7 bases from J, the junction contained 11 bases not matched to a gene. Looked up from germline, CDR1 is MDHEN and CDR2 is SYDVKM. CDR3 coding DNA: TGTGCCAGCAGTCCTCCCGGGACAGGGGTTCCCCAGCCCCAGCATTTT. Protein: CASSPPGTGVPQPQHF.

V usage is TRBV5-1 and J usage is TRBJ2-5; 9 nucleotides line up with TRBD2. The CDR3 is 15 residues long. V shed 0 bases and J 6 bases; nucleotides not matched to a gene: 6. The germline V gene encodes CDR1 SGHRS and CDR2 YFSETQ. CDR3: CASSLDAGGPQTQYF. The CDR3 DNA sequence: TGCGCCAGCAGCTTGGACGCGGGGGGGCCCCAGACCCAGTACTTC.

This chain uses TRBV7-3 with TRBJ1-1, with 7 nucleotides matching TRBD1. V shed 2 bases, J shed 3 bases, and the junction held 3 bases outside the gene matches. The V gene's germline CDR1 is SGHTA and CDR2 FQGTGA. The CDR3 spans 14 residues. The CDR3 region is CASSLDREYTEAFF. The CDR3 DNA follows: TGTGCCAGCAGCTTAGACAGGGAGTACACTGAAGCTTTCTTT.

V and J are TRBV27 and TRBJ2-1, with 10 bases aligning to TRBD1. Germline V gene data show CDR1 as MNHEY and CDR2 as SMNVEV (reference sequence). This CDR3 contains 14 residues. V lost 7 bases to trimming and J lost 9 bases; unmatched junction nucleotides: 9. The CDR3: CASNMDRGLGEQFF. CDR3 DNA sequence: TGTGCCAGCAATATGGACAGGGGGTTGGGTGAGCAGTTCTTC.

The chain carries TRBV5-1 and TRBJ2-1; TRBD2 might be the D (5 bases). CDR3 size: 12 residues. CDR1 and CDR2 (germline): SGHRS, YFSETQ. V dropped 5 bases and J dropped 5 bases, with 8 bases sitting between them. Here the CDR3 DNA reads TGCGCCAGCAGGTACGGGGACAATGAGCAGTTCTTC. This encodes CASRYGDNEQFF.

The chain couples TRBV6-1 to TRBJ1-2, with 7 bases that match TRBD1. Germline V lookup: CDR1 MNHNS, CDR2 SASEGT. Germline trimming cut 2 bases from V and 2 bases from J; bases unmatched to any gene: 5. The CDR3 is 15 amino acids. The CDR3 here is CASSERQGKNYGYTF. DNA of the CDR3: TGTGCCAGCAGTGAACGACAGGGAAAGAACTATGGCTACACCTTC.